These 10 T cell receptor beta chains came from one sample sequenced in a study of Tregs in tolerant kidney transplant recipients. Some clones are missing from TCRdb's copy, which holds only in-frame ones; the method was immunoSEQ multiplex PCR. Of tens of thousands of clones in the sample, approximately 90% were seen once. Here the sequenced sample was Tregs from blood, taken before the transplant. Every receptor here comes from a human donor who received a combined kidney and bone marrow transplant.

V is TRBV28 and J is TRBJ2-2, with D unclear. Germline CDR1 is MDHEN and CDR2 is SYDVKM. The CDR3 has 12 amino acids. The V end was cut by 6 bases, the J end by 3 bases, with 5 bases between. The CDR3 nucleotides are TGTGCCAGCAGACCAGACACCGGGGAGCTGTTTTTT. It codes for CASRPDTGELFF.

This sequence joins TRBV7-2 and TRBJ1-4; D unclear. Germline CDR1 and CDR2: SGHTA and FQGNSA. CDR3 length: 11 amino acids. V was clipped by 3 bases and J by 8 bases, with 4 bases between them. DNA of the CDR3: TGTGCCAGCAGCTTCGGGGAAAAACTGTTTTTT. Its translation is CASSFGEKLFF.

The chain uses TRBV4-2 and TRBJ1-2, with D maybe TRBD1 (5 bases). Looked up from germline, CDR1 is LGHNA and CDR2 is YNFKEQ. CDR3 length: 15 amino acids. V lost 0 bases to trimming and J lost 6 bases, with 14 bases between them. The CDR3 DNA is TGTGCCAGCAGCCAAGATTCCCAGGGTATTAATGGCTACACCTTC. This sequence encodes CASSQDSQGINGYTF.

This chain links TRBV7-2 with TRBJ2-2, with a possible D match to TRBD2 (5 bases). The CDR3 covers 15 residues. CDR1 and CDR2 from the germline V gene are SGHTA and FQGNSA. The ends were cut back, 1 base at V and 1 base at J, with 7 bases in the middle. The CDR3 DNA reads TGTGCCAGCAGCTTAGTTGCGGGGAACACCGGGGAGCTGTTTTTT. Its protein is CASSLVAGNTGELFF.

The chain is built from TRBV4-3 and TRBJ2-4; 11 nucleotides agree with TRBD2. The V segment lost 0 bases and the J segment 1 base; nucleotides outside the gene matches: 8. The CDR3 length is 19 residues. Germline assignment: CDR1 LGHNA and CDR2 YSLEER. CDR3 loop: CASSQELAGAATAKNIQYF. CDR3 DNA sequence: TGCGCCAGCAGCCAAGAACTAGCGGGAGCAGCGACGGCCAAAAACATTCAGTACTTC.

The chain links TRBV6-5 to TRBJ2-7; 7 bases align to TRBD1. Germline loops: CDR1 MNHEY, CDR2 SVGAGI. V lost 6 bases to trimming and J lost 3 bases; unmatched junction nucleotides: 5. This CDR3 is 13 amino acids long. The DNA of the CDR3 is TGTGCCAGCAGCCGACAGGGCCACTACGAGCAGTACTTC. It yields the protein CASSRQGHYEQYF.

V is TRBV20-1 and J is TRBJ1-2; D might be TRBD1 (5 bases). V was cut by 4 bases and J by 5 bases, with 8 bases left in between. The CDR3 has 11 amino acids. Germline lookup yields CDR1 DFQATT and CDR2 SNEGSKA (reference sequence). In DNA form, the CDR3 reads TGCAGTGCTATCACAGGTTATGGCTACACCTTC. It translates to CSAITGYGYTF.

V and J are TRBV4-3 and TRBJ1-3; D is unresolved. The CDR3 runs to 17 residues. Germline assignment: CDR1 LGHNA and CDR2 YSLEER. Trimming removed 0 bases at V and 0 bases at J, with 12 bases between. The CDR3 sequence is CASSQDQAHRSGNTIYF. CDR3 nucleotides: TGCGCCAGCAGCCAAGATCAGGCCCATCGCTCTGGAAACACCATATATTTT.

As regards this clone: One end of the junction does not line up with germline, which may come from a read error. The V gene is TRBV5-4, the J gene TRBJ2-7; TRBD2 might be the D (5 bases). The V gene's germline CDR1 is SGHNT and CDR2 YYREEE (reference sequence). CDR3 length: 13 residues. In nucleotides, the CDR3 is TGTGCCAGCAGCGCCATATATAGTAATGAGGAGGACTTC. The encoded protein is CASSAIYSNEEDF. The entire variable domain, with the rest obtained from reference TRBV5-4 and TRBJ2-7, is as follows: ETGVTQSPTHLIKTRGQQVTLRCSSQSGHNTVSWYQQALGQGPQFIFQYYREEENGRGNFPPRFSGLQFPNYSSELNVNALELDDSALYLCASSAIYSNEEDFGPGTRLTVT.

The V gene is TRBV19, the J gene TRBJ1-1; no definite D call. Germline V gene lookup returns CDR1 LNHDA and CDR2 SQIVND (reference sequence). The V end lost 1 base, the J end lost 6 bases, and 9 bases lay between the germline ends. The CDR3 is 13 residues long. CDR3 sequence: CASSIGYGAEAFF. The CDR3 nucleotides read TGTGCCAGTAGTATAGGCTACGGGGCTGAAGCTTTCTTT. The full variable domain, completed using reference TRBV19 and TRBJ1-1, is DGGITQSPKYLFRKEGQNVTLSCEQNLNHDAMYWYRQDPGQGLRLIYYSQIVNDFQKGDIAEGYSVSREKKESFPLTVTSAQKNPTAFYLCASSIGYGAEAFFGQGTRLTVV.